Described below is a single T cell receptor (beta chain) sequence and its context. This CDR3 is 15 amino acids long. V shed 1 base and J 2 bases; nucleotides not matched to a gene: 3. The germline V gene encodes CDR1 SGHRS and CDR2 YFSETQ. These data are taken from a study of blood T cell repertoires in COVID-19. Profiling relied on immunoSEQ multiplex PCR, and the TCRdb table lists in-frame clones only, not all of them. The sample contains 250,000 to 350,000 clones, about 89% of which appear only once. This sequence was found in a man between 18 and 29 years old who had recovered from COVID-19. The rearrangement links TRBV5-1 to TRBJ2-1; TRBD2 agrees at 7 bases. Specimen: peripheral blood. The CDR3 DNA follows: TGCGCCAGCAGCTTGTCGGCGGGGGCCTACAATGAGCAGTTCTTC. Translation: CASSLSAGAYNEQFF.